Included here is one T cell receptor beta chain sequence, with context. This entry comes from a study of CD8 T cells in Susac syndrome. Random hexamers were used to reverse transcribe the RNA input (about 0.45 to 1 ug). An immunoSEQ multiplex PCR amplified TCR beta CDR3 over 54 Vbeta and 13 Jbeta. MiXCR, run by TCRdb on the immunoSEQ multiplex PCR reads, gives a single entry per CDR3 protein. The sample includes 180,000 or so distinct CDR3 sequences, more than 90% of them seen just once. Unmatched junction bases numbered 18, after V lost 5 bases and J lost 5 bases. Germline CDR1 SEHNR, CDR2 FQNEAQ (reference sequence). This CDR3 has 18 amino acids.

The chain combines TRBV7-9 with TRBJ2-1, with 7 positions matching TRBD2. The origin of this receptor is a human donor in good health. Sequencing was done on a sample of CD4+ T cells from PBMCs. The CDR3 nucleotides are TGTGCCAGCAGCACACGTAGTAGGATGACTAGCAGCAACAATGAGCAGTTCTTC. Translated: CASSTRSRMTSSNNEQFF.